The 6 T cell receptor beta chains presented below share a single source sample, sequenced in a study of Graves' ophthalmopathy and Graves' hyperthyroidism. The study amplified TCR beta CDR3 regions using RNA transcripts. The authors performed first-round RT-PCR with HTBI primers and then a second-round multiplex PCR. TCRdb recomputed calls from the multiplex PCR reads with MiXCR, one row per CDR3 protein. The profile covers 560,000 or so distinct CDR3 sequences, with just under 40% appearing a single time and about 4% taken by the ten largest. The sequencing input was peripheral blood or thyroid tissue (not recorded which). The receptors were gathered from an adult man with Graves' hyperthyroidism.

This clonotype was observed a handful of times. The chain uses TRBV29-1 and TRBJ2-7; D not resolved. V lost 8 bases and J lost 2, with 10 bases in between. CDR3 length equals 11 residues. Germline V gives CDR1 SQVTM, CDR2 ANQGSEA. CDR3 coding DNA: TGCAGCTTGGTCGCAGCCTACGAGCAGTACTTC. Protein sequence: CSLVAAYEQYF.

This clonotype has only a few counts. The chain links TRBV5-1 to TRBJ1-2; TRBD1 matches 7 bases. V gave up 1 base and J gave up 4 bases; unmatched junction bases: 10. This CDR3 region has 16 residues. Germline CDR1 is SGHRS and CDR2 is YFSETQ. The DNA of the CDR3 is TGCGCCAGCAGCTTGTTGGGGCAGGGACAGCCCTATGGCTACACCTTC. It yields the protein CASSLLGQGQPYGYTF.

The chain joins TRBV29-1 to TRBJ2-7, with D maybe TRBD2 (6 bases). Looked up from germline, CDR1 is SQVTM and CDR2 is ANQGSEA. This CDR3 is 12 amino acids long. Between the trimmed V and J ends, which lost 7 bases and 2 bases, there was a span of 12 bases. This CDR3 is CSARTGAYEQYF. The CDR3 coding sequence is TGCAGCGCGAGGACGGGAGCCTACGAGCAGTACTTC.

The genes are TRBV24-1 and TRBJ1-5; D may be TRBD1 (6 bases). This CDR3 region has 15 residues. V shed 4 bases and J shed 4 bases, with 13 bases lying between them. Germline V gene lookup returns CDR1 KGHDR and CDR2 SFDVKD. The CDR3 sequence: CATSEAGAANQPQHF. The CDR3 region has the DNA TGTGCCACCAGTGAGGCAGGGGCCGCTAATCAGCCCCAGCATTTT.

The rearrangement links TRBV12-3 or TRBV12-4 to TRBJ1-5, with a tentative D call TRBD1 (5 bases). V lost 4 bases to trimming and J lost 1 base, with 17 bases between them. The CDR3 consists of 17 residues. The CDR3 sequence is CASSYSTGLGSNQPQHF. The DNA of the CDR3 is TGTGCCAGCAGTTACTCTACAGGATTAGGGAGCAATCAGCCCCAGCATTTT.

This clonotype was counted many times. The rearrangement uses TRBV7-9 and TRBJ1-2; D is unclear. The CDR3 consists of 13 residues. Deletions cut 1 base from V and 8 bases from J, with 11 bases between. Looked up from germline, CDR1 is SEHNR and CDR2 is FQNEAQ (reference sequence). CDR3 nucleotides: TGTGCCAGCAGCTTAGTTACCGAACGGGGCTACACCTTC. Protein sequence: CASSLVTERGYTF. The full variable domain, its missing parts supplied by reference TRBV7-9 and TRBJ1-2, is DTGVSQNPRHKITKRGQNVTFRCDPISEHNRLYWYRQTLGQGPEFLTYFQNEAQLEKSRLLSDRFSAERPKGSFSTLEIQRTEQGDSAMYLCASSLVTERGYTFGSGTRLTVV.